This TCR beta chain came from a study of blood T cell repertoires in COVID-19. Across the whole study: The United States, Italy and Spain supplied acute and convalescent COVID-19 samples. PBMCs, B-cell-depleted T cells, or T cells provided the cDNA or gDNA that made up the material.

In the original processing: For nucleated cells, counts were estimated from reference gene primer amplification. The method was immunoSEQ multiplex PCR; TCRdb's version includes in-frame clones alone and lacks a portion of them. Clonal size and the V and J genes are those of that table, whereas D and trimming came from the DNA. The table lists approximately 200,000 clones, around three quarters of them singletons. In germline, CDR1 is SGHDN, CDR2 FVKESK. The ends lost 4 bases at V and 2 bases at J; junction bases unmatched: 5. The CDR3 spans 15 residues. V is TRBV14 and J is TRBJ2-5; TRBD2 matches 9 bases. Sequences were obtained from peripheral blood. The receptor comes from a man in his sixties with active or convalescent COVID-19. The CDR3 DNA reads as TGTGCCAGCAGCCCTGGACTAGCGACACAAGAGACCCAGTACTTC. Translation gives CASSPGLATQETQYF.